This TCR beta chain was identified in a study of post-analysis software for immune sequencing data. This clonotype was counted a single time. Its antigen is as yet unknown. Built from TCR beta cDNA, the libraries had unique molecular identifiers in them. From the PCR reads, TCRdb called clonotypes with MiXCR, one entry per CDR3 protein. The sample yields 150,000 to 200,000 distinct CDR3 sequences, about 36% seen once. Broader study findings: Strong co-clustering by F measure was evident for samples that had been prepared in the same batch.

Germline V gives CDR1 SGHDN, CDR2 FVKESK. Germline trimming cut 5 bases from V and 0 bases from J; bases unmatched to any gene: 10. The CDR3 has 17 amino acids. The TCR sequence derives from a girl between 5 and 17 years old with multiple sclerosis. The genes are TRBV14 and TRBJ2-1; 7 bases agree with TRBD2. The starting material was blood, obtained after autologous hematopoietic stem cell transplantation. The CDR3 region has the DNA TGTGCCAGCAGCAAAGGACCAGCGGGAACCTCCTACAATGAGCAGTTCTTC. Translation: CASSKGPAGTSYNEQFF.